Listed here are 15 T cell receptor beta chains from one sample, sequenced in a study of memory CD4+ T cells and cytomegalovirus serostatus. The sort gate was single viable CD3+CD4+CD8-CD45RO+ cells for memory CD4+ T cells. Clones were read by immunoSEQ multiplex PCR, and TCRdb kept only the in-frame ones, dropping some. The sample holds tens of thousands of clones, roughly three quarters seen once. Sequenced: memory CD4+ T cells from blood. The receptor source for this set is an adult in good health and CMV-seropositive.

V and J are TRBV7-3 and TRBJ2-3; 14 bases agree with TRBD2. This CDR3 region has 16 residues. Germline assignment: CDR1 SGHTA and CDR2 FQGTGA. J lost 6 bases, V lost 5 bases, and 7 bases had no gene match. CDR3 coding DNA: TGTGCCAGCAGCATCGGACTAGCGGGAGGAAGGGATACGCAGTATTTT. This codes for CASSIGLAGGRDTQYF. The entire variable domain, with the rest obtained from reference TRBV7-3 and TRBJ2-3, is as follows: GAGVSQTPSNKVTEKGKYVELRCDPISGHTALYWYRQSLGQGPEFLIYFQGTGAADDSGLPNDRFFAVRPEGSVSTLKIQRTERGDSAVYLCASSIGLAGGRDTQYFGPGTRLTVL.

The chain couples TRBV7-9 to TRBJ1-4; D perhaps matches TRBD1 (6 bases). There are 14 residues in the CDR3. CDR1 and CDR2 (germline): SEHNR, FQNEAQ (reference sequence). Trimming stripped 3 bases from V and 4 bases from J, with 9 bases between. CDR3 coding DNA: TGTGCCAGCAGCTTGGGGGGCCTTAATGAAAAACTGTTTTTT. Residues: CASSLGGLNEKLFF.

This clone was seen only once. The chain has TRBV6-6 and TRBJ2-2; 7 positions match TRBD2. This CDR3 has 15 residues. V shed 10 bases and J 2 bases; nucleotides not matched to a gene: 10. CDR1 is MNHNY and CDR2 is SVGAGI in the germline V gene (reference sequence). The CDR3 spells CATYAGLFNTGELFF. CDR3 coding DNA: TGTGCCACCTATGCGGGACTATTCAACACCGGGGAGCTGTTTTTT.

The CDR3 protein is CASSKDRSSTEAFF. In DNA form, the CDR3 reads TGTGCCAGTAGCAAGGACAGGAGTAGTACTGAAGCTTTCTTT. The chain has TRBV4-2 and TRBJ1-1; 7 positions match TRBD1. In germline, CDR1 is LGHNA, CDR2 YNFKEQ. Trimming at V came to 9 bases and at J to 5 bases, leaving 12 bases not matched to a gene. The CDR3 is 14 amino acids.

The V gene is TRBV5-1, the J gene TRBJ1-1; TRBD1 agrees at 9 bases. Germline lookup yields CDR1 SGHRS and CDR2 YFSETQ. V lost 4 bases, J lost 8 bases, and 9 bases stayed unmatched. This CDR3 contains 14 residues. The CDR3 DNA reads TGCGCCAGCAGCCGTCCGGGACAGGGTAGAGAAGCTTTCTTT. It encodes CASSRPGQGREAFF. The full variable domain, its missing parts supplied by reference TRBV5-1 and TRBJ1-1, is KAGVTQTPRYLIKTRGQQVTLSCSPISGHRSVSWYQQTPGQGLQFLFEYFSETQRNKGNFPGRFSGRQFSNSRSEMNVSTLELGDSALYLCASSRPGQGREAFFGQGTRLTVV.

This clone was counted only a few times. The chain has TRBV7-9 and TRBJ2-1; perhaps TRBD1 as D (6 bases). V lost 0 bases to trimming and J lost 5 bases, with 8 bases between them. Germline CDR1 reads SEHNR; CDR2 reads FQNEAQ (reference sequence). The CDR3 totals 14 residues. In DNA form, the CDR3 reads TGTGCCAGCAGCTTAGCCGGGACACACAATGAGCAGTTCTTC. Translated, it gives CASSLAGTHNEQFF.

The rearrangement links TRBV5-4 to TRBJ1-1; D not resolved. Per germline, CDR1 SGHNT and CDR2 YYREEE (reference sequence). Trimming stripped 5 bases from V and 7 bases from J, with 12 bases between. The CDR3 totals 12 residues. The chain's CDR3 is CASRSPAGEAFF. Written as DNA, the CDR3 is TGTGCCAGCAGATCCCCAGCAGGTGAAGCTTTCTTT.

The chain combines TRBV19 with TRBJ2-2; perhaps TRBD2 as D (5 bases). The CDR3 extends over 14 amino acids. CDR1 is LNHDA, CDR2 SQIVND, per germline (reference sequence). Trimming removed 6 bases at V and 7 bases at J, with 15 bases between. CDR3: CASRRQEASGELFF. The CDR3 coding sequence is TGTGCCAGTAGGAGGCAGGAGGCGAGCGGGGAGCTGTTTTTT.

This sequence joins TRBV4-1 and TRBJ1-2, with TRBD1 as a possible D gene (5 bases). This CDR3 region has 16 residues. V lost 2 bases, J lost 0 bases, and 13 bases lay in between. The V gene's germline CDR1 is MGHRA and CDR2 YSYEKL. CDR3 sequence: CASSQNRDQANYGYTF. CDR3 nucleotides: TGCGCCAGCAGCCAAAACCGGGACCAAGCTAACTATGGCTACACCTTC.

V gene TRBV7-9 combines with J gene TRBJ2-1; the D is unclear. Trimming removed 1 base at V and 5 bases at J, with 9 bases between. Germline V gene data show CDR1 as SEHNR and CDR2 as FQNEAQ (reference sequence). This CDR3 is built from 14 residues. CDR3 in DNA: TGTGCCAGCAGCTTAGAGTCCCACGACAATGAGCAGTTCTTC. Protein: CASSLESHDNEQFF.

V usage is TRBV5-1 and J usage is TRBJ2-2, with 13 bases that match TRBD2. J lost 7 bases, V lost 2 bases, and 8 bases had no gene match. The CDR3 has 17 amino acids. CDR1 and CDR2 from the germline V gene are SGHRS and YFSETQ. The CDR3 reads CASSFRLAGGSSGELFF. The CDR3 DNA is TGCGCCAGCAGCTTCCGACTAGCGGGGGGTTCCAGCGGGGAGCTGTTTTTT.

The CDR3 coding sequence is TGTGCCAGCAGTTCCGGGTTCGCAGGGCTATATGGCTACACCTTC. It codes for CASSSGFAGLYGYTF. V usage is TRBV6-6 and J usage is TRBJ1-2; TRBD1 might be the D (5 bases). Trimming cost V 4 bases and J 5 bases, with 17 bases left between them. The CDR3 has 15 residues. Germline V gene sequence: CDR1 MNHNY, CDR2 SVGAGI (reference sequence).

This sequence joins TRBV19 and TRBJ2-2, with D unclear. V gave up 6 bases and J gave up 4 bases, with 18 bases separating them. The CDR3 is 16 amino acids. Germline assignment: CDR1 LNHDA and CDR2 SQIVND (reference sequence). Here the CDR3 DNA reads TGTGCCAGTAGATCCTCGGCTAGGAGTCTCACCGGGGAGCTGTTTTTT. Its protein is CASRSSARSLTGELFF. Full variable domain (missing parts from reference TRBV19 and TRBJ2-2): DGGITQSPKYLFRKEGQNVTLSCEQNLNHDAMYWYRQDPGQGLRLIYYSQIVNDFQKGDIAEGYSVSREKKESFPLTVTSAQKNPTAFYLCASRSSARSLTGELFFGEGSRLTVL.

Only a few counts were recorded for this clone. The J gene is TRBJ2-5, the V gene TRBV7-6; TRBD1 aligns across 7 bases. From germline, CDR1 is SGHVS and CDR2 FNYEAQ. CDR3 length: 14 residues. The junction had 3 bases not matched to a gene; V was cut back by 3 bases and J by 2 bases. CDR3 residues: CASSLGQQQETQYF. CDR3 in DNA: TGTGCCAGCAGCTTGGGACAGCAGCAAGAGACCCAGTACTTC.

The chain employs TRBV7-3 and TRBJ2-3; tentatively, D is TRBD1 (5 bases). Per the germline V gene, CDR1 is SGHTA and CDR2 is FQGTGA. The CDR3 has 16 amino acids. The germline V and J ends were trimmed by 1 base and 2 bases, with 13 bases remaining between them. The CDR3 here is CASSLRGGANTDTQYF. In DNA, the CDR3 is TGTGCCAGCAGCTTAAGGGGTGGGGCCAACACAGATACGCAGTATTTT.